Listed here is a single T cell receptor beta chain. This record belongs to a study of T cell clonotyping in hematopoietic cell transplantation. The table came from immunoSEQ multiplex PCR; TCRdb's copy has only in-frame clones and leaves some out. The sample shows roughly 30,000 clones, approximately 94% of them seen only once. The time point denotes: recipient sample about 28 days before transplant, after cytoreduction. V was clipped by 3 bases and J by 2 bases, with 11 bases between them. In germline, CDR1 is PRHDT, CDR2 FYEKMQ (reference sequence). This CDR3 has 14 residues. The material sequenced was peripheral blood mononuclear cells, taken before stem cell transplant. This receptor was taken from a man aged 45-65 years with acute myeloid leukemia. Some clones in this sample may be carry-over from other donors' samples. The rearrangement uses TRBV13 and TRBJ2-7, with no clear D. The CDR3 reads CASSLGLSPYEQYF. For the CDR3, the DNA is TGTGCCAGCAGCTTGGGCCTATCCCCCTACGAGCAGTACTTC.